The 10 T cell receptor beta chains below come from one sample, sequenced in a study of cytomegalovirus exposure and HLA in healthy donors. The PCR contained 60 Vbeta and 13 Jbeta primers. TCRdb's copy holds only in-frame clones and misses some; the assay was immunoSEQ multiplex PCR. Altogether 140,000 to 150,000 clones are present, 78% being singletons, with the ten largest covering 2.5% to 3.5%. Sequenced material: PBMCs. These receptors came from a female donor in good health and CMV-seronegative.

The rearrangement joins TRBV25-1 to TRBJ1-2; tentatively, D is TRBD1 (5 bases). This CDR3 contains 16 residues. Trimming shortened V by 4 bases and J by 5 bases, and 20 bases separated the two germline ends. Per germline, CDR1 MGHDK and CDR2 SYGVNS. The CDR3 here is CASSGIHPGAGYGYTF. DNA of the CDR3: TGTGCCAGCAGTGGGATACACCCTGGGGCGGGGTATGGCTACACCTTC.

The chain has TRBV6-6 and TRBJ2-7, with 10 bases aligning to TRBD1. The CDR3 length is 12 residues. Unmatched junction bases numbered 3, after V lost 6 bases and J lost 7 bases. Per the germline V gene, CDR1 is MNHNY and CDR2 is SVGAGI (reference sequence). CDR3 bases: TGTGCCAGCAGCGACAGGGGGCGAGAGCAGTACTTC. Protein sequence: CASSDRGREQYF.

This rearrangement joins TRBV10-3 to TRBJ1-5; perhaps TRBD1 as D (5 bases). The CDR3 loop spans 13 amino acids. Trimming shortened V by 6 bases and J by 4 bases, and 10 bases separated the two germline ends. CDR1 is ENHRY, CDR2 SYGVKD, per germline. CDR3 protein: CAIRGGENQPQHF. CDR3 nucleotides: TGTGCCATCAGGGGGGGGGAAAATCAGCCCCAGCATTTT.

This clone was recorded a few times. The V call is TRBV4-2, the J call TRBJ1-2; the match to TRBD1 covers 9 bases. Germline CDR1 LGHNA, CDR2 YNFKEQ. V lost 0 bases, J lost 4 bases, and 12 bases stayed unmatched. The CDR3 runs 18 residues. CDR3 in DNA: TGTGCCAGCAGCCAAGAACTTCGCCGGGACAGGGACGCCTATGGCTACACCTTC. Protein: CASSQELRRDRDAYGYTF.

The chain joins TRBV4-1 to TRBJ2-4; 10 nucleotides agree with TRBD2. With V trimmed by 0 bases and J by 0 bases, 8 bases remained unmatched. This CDR3 has 19 residues. Looked up from germline, CDR1 is MGHRA and CDR2 is YSYEKL. The CDR3 DNA is TGCGCCAGCAGCCAAGAGCGTCTAGCGGGGGCTGTAGCCAAAAACATTCAGTACTTC. It yields the protein CASSQERLAGAVAKNIQYF.

This chain connects TRBV27 to TRBJ1-5; TRBD1 matches 11 bases. J lost 8 bases, V lost 5 bases, and 5 bases had no gene match. Germline CDR1 reads MNHEY; CDR2 reads SMNVEV (reference sequence). The CDR3 consists of 14 residues. The CDR3 DNA reads TGTGCCAGCAGTCTTGGGACAGGGGGAGAGCCCCAGCATTTT. Translated: CASSLGTGGEPQHF.

This clone occurred once. The CDR3 region has the DNA TGTGCCAGCAGCTTAATGGGAGGATACCCGGGCTATGAAAAACTGTTTTTT. As protein: CASSLMGGYPGYEKLFF. The genes are TRBV7-3 and TRBJ1-4, with no clear D. The V end was cut by 1 base, the J end by 6 bases, with 18 bases between. The CDR3 is 17 amino acids. CDR1 SGHTA and CDR2 FQGTGA come from the germline V gene.

The chain employs TRBV6-4 and TRBJ2-5; 7 bases are shared with TRBD2. Germline V gene data show CDR1 as MRHNA and CDR2 as SNTAGT. The CDR3 is 15 residues long. The V gene end was trimmed by 5 bases and the J gene end by 3 bases; junction bases not matched to a gene: 9. The chain's CDR3 is CASSLLTSEEETQYF. As DNA, the CDR3 is TGTGCCAGCAGTCTACTTACTAGCGAGGAAGAGACCCAGTACTTC.

This chain links TRBV30 with TRBJ2-7; D might be TRBD1 (6 bases). The CDR3 consists of 16 residues. The germline V and J ends were trimmed by 2 bases and 1 base, with 18 bases remaining between them. Germline lookup yields CDR1 GTSNPN and CDR2 SVGIG (reference sequence). CDR3 DNA sequence: TGTGCCTGGAGTCATCCAACGAACAGGGTTTCCTACGAGCAGTACTTC. It yields the protein CAWSHPTNRVSYEQYF.

The V gene is TRBV5-1, the J gene TRBJ2-1; TRBD2 aligns across 10 bases. Germline V gene sequence: CDR1 SGHRS, CDR2 YFSETQ. J gave up 5 bases and V 1 base, and 3 bases lay outside the gene matches. The CDR3 has 15 amino acids. Here the CDR3 reads CASSLRTSGHNEQFF. CDR3 coding DNA: TGCGCCAGCAGCTTGAGGACTAGCGGCCACAATGAGCAGTTCTTC.